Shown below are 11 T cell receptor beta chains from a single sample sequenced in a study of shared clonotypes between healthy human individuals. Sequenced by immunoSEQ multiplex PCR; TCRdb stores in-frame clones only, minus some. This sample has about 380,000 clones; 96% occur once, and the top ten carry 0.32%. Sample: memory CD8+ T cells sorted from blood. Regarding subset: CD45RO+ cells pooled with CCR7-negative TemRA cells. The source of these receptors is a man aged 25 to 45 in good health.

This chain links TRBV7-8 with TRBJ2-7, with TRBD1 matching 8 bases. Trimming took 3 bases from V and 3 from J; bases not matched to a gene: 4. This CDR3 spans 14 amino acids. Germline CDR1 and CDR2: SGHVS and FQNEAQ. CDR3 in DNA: TGTGCCAGCAGCTTCAGGGACAGGTTCTACGAGCAGTACTTC. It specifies CASSFRDRFYEQYF. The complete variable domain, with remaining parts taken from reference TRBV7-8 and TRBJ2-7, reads GAGVSQSPRYKVAKRGQDVALRCDPISGHVSLFWYQQALGQGPEFLTYFQNEAQLDKSGLPSDRFFAERPEGSVSTLKIQRTQQEDSAVYLCASSFRDRFYEQYFGPGTRLTVT.

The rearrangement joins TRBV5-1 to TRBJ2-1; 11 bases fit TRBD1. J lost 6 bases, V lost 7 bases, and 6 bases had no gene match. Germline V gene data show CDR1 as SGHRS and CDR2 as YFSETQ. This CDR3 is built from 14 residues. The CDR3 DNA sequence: TGCGCCAGCGGGGCGGGGACAGGGGGCAATGAGCAGTTCTTC. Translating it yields CASGAGTGGNEQFF.

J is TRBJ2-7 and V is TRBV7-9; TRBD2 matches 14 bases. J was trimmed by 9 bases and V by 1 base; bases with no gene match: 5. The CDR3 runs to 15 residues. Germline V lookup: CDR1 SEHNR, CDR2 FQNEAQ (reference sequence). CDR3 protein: CASSLGTSGRMRQYF. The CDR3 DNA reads TGTGCCAGCAGCTTAGGGACTAGCGGGAGGATGAGGCAGTACTTC. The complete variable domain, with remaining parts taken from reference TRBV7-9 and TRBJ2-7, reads DTGVSQNPRHKITKRGQNVTFRCDPISEHNRLYWYRQTLGQGPEFLTYFQNEAQLEKSRLLSDRFSAERPKGSFSTLEIQRTEQGDSAMYLCASSLGTSGRMRQYFGPGTRLTVT.

CDR3 nucleotides: TGTGCCAGCAGCTGGGTTCGGGAGCCTTCCTACGAGCAGTACTTC. Translating gives CASSWVREPSYEQYF. The chain joins TRBV7-2 to TRBJ2-7; the D gene is possibly TRBD2 (6 bases). The V and J ends lost 4 bases and 1 base respectively, with 14 bases between them. The CDR3 spans 15 residues. Germline CDR1 reads SGHTA; CDR2 reads FQGNSA.

The CDR3, as DNA: TGCGCCAGCAGCCCGGGACAGATCTATGGCTACACCTTC. Translated: CASSPGQIYGYTF. This chain connects TRBV5-1 to TRBJ1-2; TRBD1 agrees at 7 bases. The CDR3 is 13 residues long. V was pared by 4 bases and J by 4 bases, with 4 bases of the junction left unmatched. Germline V lookup: CDR1 SGHRS, CDR2 YFSETQ.

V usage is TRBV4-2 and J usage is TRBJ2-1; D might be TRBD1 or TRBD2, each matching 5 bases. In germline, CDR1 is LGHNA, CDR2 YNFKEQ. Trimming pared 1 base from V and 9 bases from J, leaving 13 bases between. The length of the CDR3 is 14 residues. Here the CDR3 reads CASSQVGADLEQFF. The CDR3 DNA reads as TGTGCCAGCAGCCAAGTCGGGGCTGACCTTGAGCAGTTCTTC.

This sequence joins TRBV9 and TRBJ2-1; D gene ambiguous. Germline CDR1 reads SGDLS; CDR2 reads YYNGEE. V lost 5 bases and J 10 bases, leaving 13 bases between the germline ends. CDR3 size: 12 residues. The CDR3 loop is CASSYGGREQFF. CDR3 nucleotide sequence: TGTGCCAGCAGTTACGGCGGTCGGGAGCAGTTCTTC. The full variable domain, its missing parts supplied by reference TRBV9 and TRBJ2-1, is DSGVTQTPKHLITATGQRVTLRCSPRSGDLSVYWYQQSLDQGLQFLIQYYNGEERAKGNILERFSAQQFPDLHSELNLSSLELGDSALYFCASSYGGREQFFGPGTRLTVL.

In nucleotides, the CDR3 is TGTGCCAGCAGGGACACCCAAGAGACCCAGTACTTC. This translates into CASRDTQETQYF. This chain joins TRBV19 and TRBJ2-5; the D gene is possibly TRBD1 (6 bases). CDR1 LNHDA and CDR2 SQIVND come from the germline V gene (reference sequence). The CDR3 sequence is 12 residues long. V was pared by 9 bases and J by 1 base, with 9 bases between.

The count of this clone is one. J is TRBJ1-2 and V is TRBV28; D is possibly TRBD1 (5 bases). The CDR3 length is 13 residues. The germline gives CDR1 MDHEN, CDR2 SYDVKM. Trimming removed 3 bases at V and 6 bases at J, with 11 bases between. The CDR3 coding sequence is TGTGCCAGCAGTTTCCAGGGTGGGGATGGCTACACCTTC. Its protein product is CASSFQGGDGYTF.

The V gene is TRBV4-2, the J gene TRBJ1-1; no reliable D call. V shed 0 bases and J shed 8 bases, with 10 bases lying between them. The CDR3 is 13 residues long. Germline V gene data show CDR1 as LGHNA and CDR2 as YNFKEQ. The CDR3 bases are TGTGCCAGCAGCCAAGAGCTACGGGGAGAAGCTTTCTTT. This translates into CASSQELRGEAFF.

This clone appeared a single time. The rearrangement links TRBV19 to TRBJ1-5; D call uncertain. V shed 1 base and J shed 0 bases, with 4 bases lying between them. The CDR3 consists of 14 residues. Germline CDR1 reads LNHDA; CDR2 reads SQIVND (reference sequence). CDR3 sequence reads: CASSIARSNQPQHF. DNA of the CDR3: TGTGCCAGTAGTATAGCCCGTAGCAATCAGCCCCAGCATTTT.